The 27 T cell receptor beta chains reported below all come from one sample, sequenced in a study of naive and memory T cell subsets. An equimolar mix of two oligonucleotides served as the beta constant-region primer for TRBC1 and TRBC2. Nested alpha and beta constant-region primers with the SP2 primer drove four PCR rounds on ligated cDNA. TCRdb reprocessed the UMI-ligation and nested PCR reads with MiXCR, giving one entry per CDR3 protein. The repertoire has under 25,000 distinct CDR3 sequences, roughly 9.6% of them found once; the top ten carry 20% to 25%. Sequencing was performed on central memory CD8+ T cells from blood. The source of these receptors is a human donor in good health.

V and J are TRBV6-4 and TRBJ2-1; 9 bases fit TRBD1. This CDR3 region has 15 residues. From germline, CDR1 is MRHNA and CDR2 SNTAGT. V was clipped by 0 bases and J by 7 bases; unmatched bases: 4. This CDR3 reads CASSDSPGQGNEQFF. The DNA of the CDR3 is TGTGCCAGCAGTGACTCACCGGGACAGGGAAATGAGCAGTTCTTC.

This clonotype was seen repeatedly, ten times or more. The chain joins TRBV24-1 to TRBJ1-1; no clear D. The germline CDR1 and CDR2 sequences are KGHDR and SFDVKD. Trimming stripped 2 bases from V and 6 bases from J, with 9 bases between. The length of the CDR3 is 13 residues. CDR3 bases: TGTGCCACCAGTGATTATGAGCGTTCTGAAGCTTTCTTT. It yields the protein CATSDYERSEAFF.

This clonotype was picked up a small number of times. V and J are TRBV25-1 and TRBJ1-2, with a weak D call TRBD1 (5 bases). Per germline, CDR1 MGHDK and CDR2 SYGVNS. With 6 bases removed from V and 4 bases from J, the gap between germline ends came to 18 bases. The CDR3 spans 15 residues. DNA for the CDR3: TGTGCCAGCAGAGCGGACAAAGGGCTTATCTATGGCTACACCTTC. This sequence encodes CASRADKGLIYGYTF.

By sample fraction, this clonotype is medium-sized. The rearrangement links TRBV20-1 to TRBJ1-5; D uncertain. The V end lost 3 bases, the J end lost 6 bases, and 18 bases lay between the germline ends. Germline V gene sequence: CDR1 DFQATT, CDR2 SNEGSKA (reference sequence). The CDR3 totals 15 residues. The CDR3 DNA is TGCAGTGCTAGCCCCGCGGTGGGTACTAGTCAGCCCCAGCATTTT. Protein: CSASPAVGTSQPQHF.

V usage is TRBV13 and J usage is TRBJ2-5; D might be TRBD1 (6 bases). V was shortened by 5 bases and J by 1 base, with 11 bases between the two germline ends. The germline CDR1 and CDR2 sequences are PRHDT and FYEKMQ (reference sequence). The CDR3 consists of 14 residues. CDR3 sequence (DNA): TGTGCCAGCAGCGAAAGGGGGATCCAAGAGACCCAGTACTTC. It yields the protein CASSERGIQETQYF.

There are a few counts of this clonotype. The chain combines TRBV6-5 with TRBJ1-2; D is possibly TRBD1 (5 bases). With 8 bases removed from V and 6 bases from J, the gap between germline ends came to 19 bases. This CDR3 comprises 14 residues. Germline V gene data show CDR1 as MNHEY and CDR2 as SVGAGI. CDR3 protein: CASGIKTEANGYTF. CDR3 nucleotide sequence: TGTGCCAGCGGAATAAAGACAGAAGCGAATGGCTACACCTTC.

This clonotype was found many times. The rearrangement joins TRBV10-2 to TRBJ2-5; D may be TRBD2 (6 bases). The CDR3 is made up of 13 amino acids. Between the trimmed V and J ends, which lost 6 bases and 2 bases, there was a span of 10 bases. Germline V lookup: CDR1 WSHSY, CDR2 SAAADI. The CDR3 sequence is CASRPGLQETQYF. CDR3 nucleotide sequence: TGCGCCAGCAGGCCGGGACTTCAAGAGACCCAGTACTTC.

This clonotype was recorded at least ten times. This chain links TRBV6-2 or TRBV6-3 with TRBJ1-6; D is uncertain. This CDR3 comprises 15 residues. Trimming took 6 bases from V and 9 from J, leaving 18 bases between them. The germline gives CDR1 MNHEY, CDR2 SVGEGT. CDR3 DNA sequence: TGTGCCAGCAGCCCGGTTTGGGGTCCGGGTTCACCCCTCCACTTT. It yields the protein CASSPVWGPGSPLHF.

At least ten counts were recorded for this clonotype. This rearrangement joins TRBV6-5 to TRBJ1-2; D remains unclear. In germline, CDR1 is MNHEY, CDR2 SVGAGI. The ends were cut back, 5 bases at V and 7 bases at J, with 11 bases in the middle. The CDR3 covers 12 residues. The CDR3 DNA reads TGTGCCAGCAGTCCCGGCTCTGGTGGCTACACCTTC. Residues: CASSPGSGGYTF.

The rearrangement uses TRBV6-5 and TRBJ1-3; possible D gene TRBD1, 5 bases. The CDR3 runs 15 residues. The V and J ends lost 0 bases and 0 bases respectively, with 6 bases between them. Germline V gene sequence: CDR1 MNHEY, CDR2 SVGAGI. The CDR3 sequence: CASSYSGDSGNTIYF. The DNA for the CDR3 is TGTGCCAGCAGTTACTCGGGGGACTCTGGAAACACCATATATTTT.

The genes are TRBV4-3 and TRBJ1-2; 8 bases fit TRBD1. CDR1 is LGHNA and CDR2 is YSLEER in the germline V gene. CDR3 length equals 16 residues. The junction had 9 bases not matched to a gene; V was cut back by 0 bases and J by 6 bases. CDR3 DNA sequence: TGCGCCAGCAGCCAAGATCTTGTACAGGGGGGGAATGGCTACACCTTC. This encodes CASSQDLVQGGNGYTF.

Only a few counts were recorded for this clonotype. The V and J genes are TRBV25-1 and TRBJ2-7, with D possibly being TRBD2 (6 bases). V lost 1 base and J 1 base, leaving 8 bases between the germline ends. This CDR3 is 14 amino acids long. Germline values: CDR1 MGHDK, CDR2 SYGVNS. Written as DNA, the CDR3 is TGTGCCAGCAGTGAATTGGGGGGTTCCTACGAGCAGTACTTC. It specifies CASSELGGSYEQYF.

The rearrangement joins TRBV9 to TRBJ2-1; no clear D. V lost 0 bases and J lost 6, with 10 bases in between. The CDR3 extends over 14 amino acids. Germline V gene lookup returns CDR1 SGDLS and CDR2 YYNGEE. The CDR3: CASSVAVDGNEQFF. The CDR3 DNA reads TGTGCCAGCAGCGTAGCAGTTGACGGCAATGAGCAGTTCTTC.

As to this clonotype: Since a much larger clone is just one base distant, this may be a read error. V is TRBV7-6 and J is TRBJ2-5; D remains unclear. This CDR3 has 12 amino acids. CDR1 and CDR2 from the germline V gene are SGHVS and FNYEAQ. Trimming stripped 3 bases from V and 4 bases from J, with 6 bases between. The CDR3 loop is CASSLARETQYF. In nucleotides, the CDR3 is TGTGCCAGCAGCTTGGCCCGAGAGACCCAGTACTTC.

The V gene is TRBV15, the J gene TRBJ2-7, with a tentative D call TRBD1 (5 bases). The length of the CDR3 is 14 residues. Germline CDR1 reads LNHNV; CDR2 reads YYDKDF (reference sequence). The V end was cut by 1 base, the J end by 5 bases, with 12 bases between. Written as DNA, the CDR3 is TGTGCCACCAGCAGAGTCAGGGAAGAGGACGAGCAGTACTTC. Amino acids: CATSRVREEDEQYF.

The table lists this clonotype with many counts. V is TRBV27 and J is TRBJ1-4; D uncertain. Trimming pared 5 bases from V and 4 bases from J, leaving 5 bases between. The CDR3 runs 12 residues. Germline-derived CDR1 and CDR2 are MNHEY and SMNVEV (reference sequence). CDR3 coding DNA: TGTGCCAGCAGTCCTCATAATGAAAAACTGTTTTTT. The encoded protein is CASSPHNEKLFF.

The V and J genes are TRBV6-2 or TRBV6-3 and TRBJ2-3; 7 nucleotides line up with TRBD2. CDR1 and CDR2 (germline): MNHEY, SVGEGT. This CDR3 is 16 amino acids long. Trimming took 6 bases from V and 2 from J; bases not matched to a gene: 11. CDR3 nucleotides: TGTGCCAGCAGGGAGCTGTCTAGCGGACACACAGATACGCAGTATTTT. The encoded protein is CASRELSSGHTDTQYF.

This clonotype is medium-sized in the sample. The CDR3 coding sequence is TGCAGCGTTCTAGAGAGTAACTATGGCTACACCTTC. Its translation is CSVLESNYGYTF. This chain links TRBV29-1 with TRBJ1-2; no definite D call. The CDR3 consists of 12 residues. Germline CDR1 SQVTM, CDR2 ANQGSEA. Trimming took off 5 bases at V and 1 base at J, with 8 bases between the two ends.

There are a few counts of this clonotype. The V call is TRBV10-3, the J call TRBJ1-5; TRBD1 is a possible D gene (6 bases). The CDR3 is 14 residues long. CDR1 is ENHRY, CDR2 SYGVKD, per germline. Trimming took off 4 bases at V and 2 bases at J, with 9 bases between the two ends. The CDR3 DNA reads TGTGCCATCAGTGGCCCAGGGGGCAATCAGCCCCAGCATTTT. Translating it yields CAISGPGGNQPQHF.

This clonotype came up a few times. This chain uses TRBV6-1 with TRBJ2-1, with 9 bases identical to TRBD2. From germline, CDR1 is MNHNS and CDR2 SASEGT. The CDR3 totals 13 residues. The trim removed 5 bases at V and 5 bases at J, leaving 1 base unmatched. For the CDR3, the DNA is TGTGCCAGCAGTAGCGGGGGGCACAATGAGCAGTTCTTC. Protein: CASSSGGHNEQFF.

This clonotype was counted many times. The V gene is TRBV12-3 or TRBV12-4, the J gene TRBJ1-5; D not certain. The CDR3 length is 11 residues. Trimming cost V 4 bases and J 7 bases, with 5 bases left between them. The CDR3 spells CASSSEQPQHF. Here the CDR3 DNA reads TGTGCCAGCAGTTCGGAACAGCCCCAGCATTTT.

This clonotype has only a few counts. This sequence joins TRBV5-5 and TRBJ2-5; 7 nucleotides agree with TRBD1. This CDR3 contains 14 residues. Per the germline V gene, CDR1 is SGHKS and CDR2 is YYEKEE (reference sequence). Trimming at V came to 2 bases and at J to 3 bases, leaving 4 bases not matched to a gene. CDR3 in DNA: TGTGCCAGCAGCTTCATCGACAGGGAAGAGACCCAGTACTTC. Translating it yields CASSFIDREETQYF. The full variable domain, completed using reference TRBV5-5 and TRBJ2-5, is DAGVTQSPTHLIKTRGQQVTLRCSPISGHKSVSWYQQVLGQGPQFIFQYYEKEERGRGNFPDRFSARQFPNYSSELNVNALLLGDSALYLCASSFIDREETQYFGPGTRLLVL.

A few counts support this clonotype. This sequence joins TRBV29-1 and TRBJ2-2; tentatively, D is TRBD2 (7 bases). From germline, CDR1 is SQVTM and CDR2 ANQGSEA. CDR3 length: 14 residues. The V and J ends lost 6 bases and 3 bases respectively, with 14 bases between them. This CDR3 reads CSVRGGVDTGELFF. CDR3 DNA: TGCAGCGTCAGAGGGGGGGTTGACACCGGGGAGCTGTTTTTT.

This clonotype was seen at least ten times. This chain connects TRBV7-8 to TRBJ2-1, with D hard to call. CDR3 size: 14 residues. V lost 1 base and J 2 bases, leaving 6 bases between the germline ends. Germline CDR1 SGHVS, CDR2 FQNEAQ. Here the CDR3 DNA reads TGTGCCAGCAGCTTAGGCCCGACCTACAATGAGCAGTTCTTC. Protein: CASSLGPTYNEQFF.

This clonotype was counted between two and nine times. The rearrangement uses TRBV6-1 and TRBJ2-1; D not certain. This CDR3 has 16 residues. CDR1 and CDR2 (germline): MNHNS, SASEGT. The V end lost 0 bases, the J end lost 2 bases, and 11 bases lay between the germline ends. The chain's CDR3 is CASSEALGYPYNEQFF. CDR3 DNA: TGTGCCAGCAGTGAAGCTTTAGGGTATCCCTACAATGAGCAGTTCTTC.

V is TRBV4-2 and J is TRBJ2-7; tentative D call: TRBD2 (6 bases). The CDR3 sequence is 15 residues long. Germline V gene lookup returns CDR1 LGHNA and CDR2 YNFKEQ. V lost 4 bases and J 3 bases, leaving 16 bases between the germline ends. The CDR3 is CASSPGGGELYEQYF. CDR3 nucleotides: TGTGCCAGCAGCCCTGGTGGCGGGGAGCTCTACGAGCAGTACTTC.

J is TRBJ1-1 and V is TRBV5-1, with D perhaps matching TRBD1 (5 bases). CDR3 length: 15 amino acids. Looked up from germline, CDR1 is SGHRS and CDR2 is YFSETQ. Trimming pared 1 base from V and 3 bases from J, leaving 13 bases between. CDR3 protein: CASSLYRTRDTEAFF. The CDR3 DNA reads as TGCGCCAGCAGCTTGTACCGGACAAGGGACACTGAAGCTTTCTTT. Using reference TRBV5-1 and TRBJ1-1 for the parts outside the CDR3, the full variable domain is KAGVTQTPRYLIKTRGQQVTLSCSPISGHRSVSWYQQTPGQGLQFLFEYFSETQRNKGNFPGRFSGRQFSNSRSEMNVSTLELGDSALYLCASSLYRTRDTEAFFGQGTRLTVV.